Listed below are T cell receptor beta chains from one sample, sequenced in a study of response to subunit inactivated influenza vaccine. MiXCR, applied by TCRdb to the RT-PCR reads, yields one record per CDR3 protein. The table includes 650,000 to 800,000 distinct CDR3 sequences, more than 11% detected once. This specimen was PBMCs from blood, taken around 14 days before vaccination. These receptors came from a man aged 45-65 years who received an inactivated influenza vaccine. The CDR3 runs from the conserved cysteine through the conserved F or W.

CDR3	V	J
CSASDDTIAGYTF	TRBV20-1	TRBJ1-2
CAWKGQAGTEAFF	TRBV30	TRBJ1-1
CASSPSGGRHDEQYF	TRBV9	TRBJ2-7
CASSPPGKTEAFF	TRBV18	TRBJ1-1
CASRRGGRGNEQFF	TRBV6-1	TRBJ2-1
CSARTGHYHNEQFF	TRBV20-1	TRBJ2-1
CASSLGARGRAEGEQFF	TRBV7-2	TRBJ2-1
CASSQDLGGVPYEQYF	TRBV4-2	TRBJ2-7
CASEPPGALLSSYEQYF	TRBV5-1	TRBJ2-7
CASSLAGGAGVRDTQYF	TRBV5-1	TRBJ2-3
CASSYSWAGAHSPLHF	TRBV6-5	TRBJ1-6
CASSLGPPGANVLTF	TRBV7-2	TRBJ2-6
CASSYSAGTLNPGANVLTF	TRBV6-2/TRBV6-3	TRBJ2-6
CASSRARRYGYTF	TRBV6-1	TRBJ1-2
CAWAGTGNQPQHF	TRBV30	TRBJ1-5
CASSHRQGSSYEQYF	TRBV12-3/TRBV12-4	TRBJ2-7
CSAIHQGISYNEQFF	TRBV20-1	TRBJ2-1
CASSPRGRDHNEKLFF	TRBV7-9	TRBJ1-4
CASSQFGDGGIDYGYTF	TRBV3-1	TRBJ1-2
CASTWTGTGGGEQYF	TRBV12-3/TRBV12-4	TRBJ2-7
CAWSLRSWETQYF	TRBV30	TRBJ2-5
CASSVLAGWGETQYF	TRBV2	TRBJ2-5
CASRDRLNTEAFF	TRBV2	TRBJ1-1
CATSETFGTGYNEQFF	TRBV24-1	TRBJ2-1
CASSTDRNEKLFF	TRBV6-1	TRBJ1-4
CATSDPGPSNQPQHF	TRBV24-1	TRBJ1-5
CASSLPLGKVELTAKNIQYF	TRBV7-9	TRBJ2-4
CSVAPTNEKLFF	TRBV29-1	TRBJ1-4
CASSPPGTSRNDEQFF	TRBV11-2	TRBJ2-1
CASSVSGGNTGELFF	TRBV12-3/TRBV12-4	TRBJ2-2
CASRQGAGLAHGYTF	TRBV27	TRBJ1-2
CASSHLGYNEQFF	TRBV3-1	TRBJ2-1
CASKTLASKDEQFF	TRBV6-2/TRBV6-3	TRBJ2-1
CASFRDTGELFF	TRBV7-9	TRBJ2-2
CASRQTSPPSTDTQYF	TRBV12-3/TRBV12-4	TRBJ2-3
CASSQPFGGPYEQYF	TRBV4-1	TRBJ2-7
CAGSQGQGNTGELFF	TRBV4-2	TRBJ2-2
CASSPQQGAKITGELFF	TRBV7-8	TRBJ2-2
CASTGPGFGELFF	TRBV28	TRBJ2-2
CASSPLIGTPTTEQFF	TRBV28	TRBJ2-1
CASSPSDSSSGANVLTF	TRBV5-1	TRBJ2-6
CASSPGGTTYNEQFF	TRBV18	TRBJ2-1
CASNRGGQPQHF	TRBV2	TRBJ1-5
CSAPVGGSTYTQYF	TRBV20-1	TRBJ2-3
CASSQKDRVTYEQYF	TRBV21-1	TRBJ2-7
CASSYSGQGAYNEQFF	TRBV6-5	TRBJ2-1
CASSFRGGANEQFF	TRBV12-3/TRBV12-4	TRBJ2-1
CASSPRDIGDNEQFF	TRBV6-1	TRBJ2-1
CASSFSPSGATDTQYF	TRBV12-3/TRBV12-4	TRBJ2-3
CASSQGSRYEQYF	TRBV12-3/TRBV12-4	TRBJ2-7
CAWSVSGPLRFF	TRBV30	TRBJ2-1
CASSLAVFTEAFF	TRBV5-1	TRBJ1-1
CASSQERDTYNEQFF	TRBV4-1	TRBJ2-1